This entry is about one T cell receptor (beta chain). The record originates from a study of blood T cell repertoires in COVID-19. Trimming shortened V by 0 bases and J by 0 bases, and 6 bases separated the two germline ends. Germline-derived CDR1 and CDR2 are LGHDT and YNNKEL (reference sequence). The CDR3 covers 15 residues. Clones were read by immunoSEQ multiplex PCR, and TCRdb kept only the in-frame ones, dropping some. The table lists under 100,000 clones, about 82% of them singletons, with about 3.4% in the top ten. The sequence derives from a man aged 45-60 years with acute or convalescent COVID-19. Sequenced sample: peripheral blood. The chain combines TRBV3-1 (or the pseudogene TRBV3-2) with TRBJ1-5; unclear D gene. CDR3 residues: CASSQERNSNQPQHF. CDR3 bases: TGTGCCAGCAGCCAAGAGAGGAATAGCAATCAGCCCCAGCATTTT.